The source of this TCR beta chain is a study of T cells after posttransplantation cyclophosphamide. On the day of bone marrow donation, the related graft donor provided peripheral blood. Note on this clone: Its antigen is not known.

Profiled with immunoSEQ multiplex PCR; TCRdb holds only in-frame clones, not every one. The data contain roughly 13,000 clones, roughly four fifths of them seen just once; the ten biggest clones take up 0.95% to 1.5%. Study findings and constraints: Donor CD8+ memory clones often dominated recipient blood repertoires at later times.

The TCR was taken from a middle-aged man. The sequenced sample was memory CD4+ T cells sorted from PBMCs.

The CDR3 region is CASSRIPGQRQETQYF. As DNA, the CDR3 is TGTGCCAGCTCTCGAATACCGGGACAGAGACAAGAGACCCAGTACTTC. V gene TRBV18 combines with J gene TRBJ2-5, with 7 bases matching TRBD1. V lost 6 bases and J lost 2; bases outside the gene matches: 12. CDR1 and CDR2 from the germline V gene are KGHSH and LQKENI. This CDR3 contains 16 residues.